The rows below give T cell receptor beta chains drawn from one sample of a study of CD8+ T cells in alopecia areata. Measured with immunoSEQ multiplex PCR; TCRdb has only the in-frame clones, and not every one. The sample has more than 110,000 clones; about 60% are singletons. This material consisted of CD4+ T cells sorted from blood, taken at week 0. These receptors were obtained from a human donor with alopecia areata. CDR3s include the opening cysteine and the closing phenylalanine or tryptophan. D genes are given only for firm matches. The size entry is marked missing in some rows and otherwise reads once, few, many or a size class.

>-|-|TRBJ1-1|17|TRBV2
TGTGCCAGCAGTGAAGTGGCAGGCGGGCTACGGGGCACTGAAGCTTTCTTT
CASSEVAGGLRGTEAFF
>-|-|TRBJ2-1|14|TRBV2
TGTGCCAGCAGTGATCCCGGGACCTACAATGAGCAGTTCTTC
CASSDPGTYNEQFF
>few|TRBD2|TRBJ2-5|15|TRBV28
TGTGCCAGCAGCCCGACGGGCAGGGAGGGCGAGACCCAGTACTTC
CASSPTGREGETQYF
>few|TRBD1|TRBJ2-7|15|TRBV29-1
TGCAGCGTAGGTTCCGGGACAGGGAAAGTCTACGAGCAGTACTTC
CSVGSGTGKVYEQYF
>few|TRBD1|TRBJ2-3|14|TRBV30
TGTGCCTCGACCGGGACAGGGGCTTCTGATACGCAGTATTTT
CASTGTGASDTQYF
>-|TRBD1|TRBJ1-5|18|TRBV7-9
TGTGCCAGCAGCTTAGCCCCAACCGACAGGGGCCTCAATCAGCCCCAGCATTTT
CASSLAPTDRGLNQPQHF
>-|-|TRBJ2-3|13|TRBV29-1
TGCAGCGTTGATTTGGACGGGGGAGATACGCAGTATTTT
CSVDLDGGDTQYF
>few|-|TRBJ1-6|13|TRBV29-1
TGCAGCGTTGAAGAAGGGGTTGATTCACCCCTCCACTTT
CSVEEGVDSPLHF
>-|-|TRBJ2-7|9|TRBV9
TGTTTGGGGGACTACGAGCAGTACTTC
CLGDYEQYF
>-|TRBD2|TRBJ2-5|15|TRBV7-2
TGTGCCAGCAGTCAAAACAGCGGGGGGGCGGAGACCCAGTACTTC
CASSQNSGGAETQYF
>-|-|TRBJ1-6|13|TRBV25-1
TGTGCCAGCAGTGAAATCAGGGGTCCACCCCTCCACTTT
CASSEIRGPPLHF
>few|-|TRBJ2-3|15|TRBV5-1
TGCGCCAGCAGCGAGGACGGTGCCCACACAGATACGCAGTATTTT
CASSEDGAHTDTQYF
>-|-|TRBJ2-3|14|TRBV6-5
TGTGCCACCCGAGGCACCAGCTTCACAGATACGCAGTATTTT
CATRGTSFTDTQYF